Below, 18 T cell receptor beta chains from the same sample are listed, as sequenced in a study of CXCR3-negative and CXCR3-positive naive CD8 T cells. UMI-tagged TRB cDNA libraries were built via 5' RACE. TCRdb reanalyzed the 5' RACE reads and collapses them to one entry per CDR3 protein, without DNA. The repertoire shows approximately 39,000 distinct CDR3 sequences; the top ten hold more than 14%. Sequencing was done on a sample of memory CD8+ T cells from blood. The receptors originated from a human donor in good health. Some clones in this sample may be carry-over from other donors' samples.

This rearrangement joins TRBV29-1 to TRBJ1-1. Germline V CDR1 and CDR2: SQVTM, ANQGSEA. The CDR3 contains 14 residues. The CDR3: CSVAGEGVGTEAFF.

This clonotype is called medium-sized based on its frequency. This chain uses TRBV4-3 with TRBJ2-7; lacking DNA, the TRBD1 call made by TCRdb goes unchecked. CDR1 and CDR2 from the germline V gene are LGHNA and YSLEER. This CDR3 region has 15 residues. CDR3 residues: CASSQDVAGNYEQYF.

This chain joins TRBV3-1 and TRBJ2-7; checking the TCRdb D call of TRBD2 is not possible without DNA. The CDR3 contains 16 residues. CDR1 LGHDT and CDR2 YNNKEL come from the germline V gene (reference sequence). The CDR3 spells CASSQESGRASYEQYF.

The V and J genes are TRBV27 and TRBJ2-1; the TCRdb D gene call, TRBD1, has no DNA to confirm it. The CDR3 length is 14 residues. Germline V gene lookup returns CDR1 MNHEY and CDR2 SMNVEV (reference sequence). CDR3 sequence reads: CASSLGGGFNEQFF.

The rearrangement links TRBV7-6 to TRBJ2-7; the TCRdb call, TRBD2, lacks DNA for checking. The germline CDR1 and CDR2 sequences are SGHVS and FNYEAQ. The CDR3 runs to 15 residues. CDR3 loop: CASSATSGGAGEQYF.

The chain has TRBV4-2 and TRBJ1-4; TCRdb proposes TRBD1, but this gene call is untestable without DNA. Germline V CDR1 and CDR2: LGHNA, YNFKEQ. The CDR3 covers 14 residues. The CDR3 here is CASSPPGERQKLFF.

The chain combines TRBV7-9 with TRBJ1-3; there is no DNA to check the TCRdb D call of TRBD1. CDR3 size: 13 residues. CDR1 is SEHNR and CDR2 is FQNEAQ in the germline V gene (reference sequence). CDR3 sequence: CASSPRQGNTIYF. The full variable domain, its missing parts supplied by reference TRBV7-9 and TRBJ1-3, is DTGVSQNPRHKITKRGQNVTFRCDPISEHNRLYWYRQTLGQGPEFLTYFQNEAQLEKSRLLSDRFSAERPKGSFSTLEIQRTEQGDSAMYLCASSPRQGNTIYFGEGSWLTVV.

CDR3: CSARTGLNTEAFF. The rearrangement links TRBV29-1 to TRBJ1-1; the D call of TRBD1 rests on TCRdb alone, since no DNA is present to check it. The germline V gene encodes CDR1 SQVTM and CDR2 ANQGSEA. The CDR3 has 13 residues.

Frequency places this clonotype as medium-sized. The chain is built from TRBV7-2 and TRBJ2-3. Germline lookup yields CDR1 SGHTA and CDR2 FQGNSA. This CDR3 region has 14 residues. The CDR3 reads CASSLVLSTDTQYF.

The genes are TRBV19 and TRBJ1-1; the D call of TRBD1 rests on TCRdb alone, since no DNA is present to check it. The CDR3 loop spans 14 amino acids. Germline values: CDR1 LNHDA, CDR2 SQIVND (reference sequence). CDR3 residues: CASSPLGGNTEAFF.

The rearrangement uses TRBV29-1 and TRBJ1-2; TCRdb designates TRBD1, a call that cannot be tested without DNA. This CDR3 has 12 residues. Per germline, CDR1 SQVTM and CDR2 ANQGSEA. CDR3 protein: CSVPQGSYGYTF.

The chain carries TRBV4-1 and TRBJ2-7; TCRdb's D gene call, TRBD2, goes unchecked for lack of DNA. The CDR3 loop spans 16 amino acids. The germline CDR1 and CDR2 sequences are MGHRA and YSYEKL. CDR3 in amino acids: CASSQGRLDPGYEQYF.

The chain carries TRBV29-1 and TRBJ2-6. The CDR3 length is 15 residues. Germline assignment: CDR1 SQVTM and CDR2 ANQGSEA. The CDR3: CSVVGLESGANVLTF.

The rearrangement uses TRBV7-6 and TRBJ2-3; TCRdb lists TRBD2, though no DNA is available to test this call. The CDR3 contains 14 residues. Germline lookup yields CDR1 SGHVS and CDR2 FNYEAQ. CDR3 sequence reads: CASSGGTRPDTQYF.

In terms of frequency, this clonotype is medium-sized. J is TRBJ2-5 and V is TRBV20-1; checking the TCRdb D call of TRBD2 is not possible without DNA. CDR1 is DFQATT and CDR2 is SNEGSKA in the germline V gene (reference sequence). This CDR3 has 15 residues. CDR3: CSARGLADERETQYF.

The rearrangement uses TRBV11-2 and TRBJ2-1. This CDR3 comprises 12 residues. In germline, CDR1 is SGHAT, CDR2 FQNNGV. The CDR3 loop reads CASRKTGNEQFF.

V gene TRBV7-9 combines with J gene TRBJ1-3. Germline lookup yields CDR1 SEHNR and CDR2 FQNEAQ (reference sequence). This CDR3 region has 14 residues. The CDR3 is CASSTQGSGNTIYF.

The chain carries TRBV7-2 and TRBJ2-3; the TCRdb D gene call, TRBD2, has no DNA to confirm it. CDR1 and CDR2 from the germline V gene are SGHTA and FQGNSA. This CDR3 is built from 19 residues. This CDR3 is CASSLGVGGSIMGTDTQYF.